The 21 T cell receptor beta chains below come from one sample, sequenced in a study of naive and memory T cell subsets. The beta constant-region primer was an equimolar mix of two oligonucleotides covering TRBC1 and TRBC2. Four rounds of PCR amplified the ligated cDNA using nested alpha and beta constant-region primers plus SP2. TCRdb re-called the UMI-ligation and nested PCR reads with MiXCR, one entry per CDR3 protein. The data show 140,000 to 150,000 distinct CDR3 sequences, approximately 22% seen once. General study results and limits: Possibly reflecting memory cells re-expressing CD45RA, a few larger clonotypes occurred in naive repertoires, especially CD8.

Their antigens are not known. The specimen was naive CD4+ T cells from blood. These receptors were obtained from a human donor in good health.

The chain links TRBV7-2 to TRBJ2-7; D remains unclear. The germline V gene has CDR1 SGHTA and CDR2 FQGNSA. The CDR3 contains 14 residues. V gave up 5 bases and J gave up 1 base, with 12 bases separating them. The chain's CDR3 is CASSLTTQSYEQYF. The CDR3 DNA follows: TGTGCCAGCAGCCTAACGACCCAATCCTACGAGCAGTACTTC.

In this sample, this clonotype turned up a few times. V usage is TRBV14 and J usage is TRBJ2-6; D uncertain. CDR1 and CDR2 from the germline V gene are SGHDN and FVKESK. With 2 bases removed from V and 0 bases from J, the gap between germline ends came to 8 bases. The CDR3 contains 16 residues. CDR3 in DNA: TGTGCCAGCAGCCAATCAGGCCACTCTGGGGCCAACGTCCTGACTTTC. This codes for CASSQSGHSGANVLTF.

The rearrangement links TRBV28 to TRBJ1-5, with 9 bases identical to TRBD1. Per the germline V gene, CDR1 is MDHEN and CDR2 is SYDVKM. Unmatched junction bases numbered 8, after V lost 6 bases and J lost 5 bases. The CDR3 has 15 residues. CDR3 amino acids: CASSKDRGFDQPQHF. The CDR3 nucleotides are TGTGCCAGCAGCAAGGACAGGGGTTTTGATCAGCCCCAGCATTTT. Based on the CDR3 plus reference TRBV28 and TRBJ1-5, the full variable domain is DVKVTQSSRYLVKRTGEKVFLECVQDMDHENMFWYRQDPGLGLRLIYFSYDVKMKEKGDIPEGYSVSREKKERFSLILESASTNQTSMYLCASSKDRGFDQPQHFGDGTRLSIL.

This clonotype was picked up a small number of times. The V and J genes are TRBV2 and TRBJ2-3; possible D gene TRBD2, 6 bases. The CDR3 spans 15 residues. The V gene lost 1 base and the J gene lost 2 bases, with 10 bases spanning the gap. The germline CDR1 and CDR2 sequences are SNHLY and FYNNEI. CDR3 in DNA: TGTGCCAGCAGTGAAGAAAGCGGGCCCACAGATACGCAGTATTTT. It yields the protein CASSEESGPTDTQYF.

The chain joins TRBV29-1 to TRBJ2-7; D gene ambiguous. Germline V gene data show CDR1 as SQVTM and CDR2 as ANQGSEA. V was trimmed by 6 bases and J by 3 bases, leaving 12 bases between them. The CDR3 covers 12 residues. The CDR3 loop reads CSVAFPYYEQYF. For the CDR3, the DNA is TGCAGCGTCGCCTTCCCGTACTACGAGCAGTACTTC.

Many counts were recorded for this clonotype. The J gene is TRBJ2-3, the V gene TRBV20-1, with D unclear. The CDR3 has 13 residues. Germline CDR1 reads DFQATT; CDR2 reads SNEGSKA (reference sequence). V shed 3 bases and J shed 0 bases, with 7 bases lying between them. The CDR3 nucleotides are TGCAGTGCTAGGATAGCTAGCACAGATACGCAGTATTTT. Translation: CSARIASTDTQYF.

The chain carries TRBV4-1 and TRBJ2-7; weak D call: TRBD2 (5 bases). V gave up 0 bases and J gave up 0 bases, with 12 bases separating them. Germline V lookup: CDR1 MGHRA, CDR2 YSYEKL. CDR3 size: 16 residues. The CDR3: CASSQDKRPLSYEQYF. The CDR3 DNA reads as TGCGCCAGCAGCCAAGATAAGCGGCCCCTCTCCTACGAGCAGTACTTC.

The chain recombines TRBV6-1 with TRBJ2-7, with unresolved D. V was clipped by 3 bases and J by 0 bases, with 12 bases between them. This CDR3 contains 15 residues. The germline CDR1 and CDR2 sequences are MNHNS and SASEGT. DNA for the CDR3: TGTGCCAGCAGTGAGCTCCCGCAAAGCTCCTACGAGCAGTACTTC. This codes for CASSELPQSSYEQYF.

V gene TRBV20-1 combines with J gene TRBJ2-1; D possibly corresponds to TRBD2 (5 bases). This CDR3 has 16 residues. Germline loops: CDR1 DFQATT, CDR2 SNEGSKA (reference sequence). V lost 6 bases to trimming and J lost 0 bases, with 18 bases between them. The chain's CDR3 is CSALKRTGSSYNEQFF. The CDR3 DNA sequence: TGCAGTGCCCTAAAACGAACGGGGAGCTCCTACAATGAGCAGTTCTTC.

This clonotype was seen more than once but under ten times. V is TRBV7-2 and J is TRBJ1-4; D gene uncertain. V lost 1 base to trimming and J lost 8 bases, with 8 bases between them. Looked up from germline, CDR1 is SGHTA and CDR2 is FQGNSA. CDR3 size: 13 residues. In nucleotides, the CDR3 is TGTGCCAGCAGCTTAGGATTCATCGAAAAACTGTTTTTT. The encoded protein is CASSLGFIEKLFF.

A few counts support this clonotype. The V gene is TRBV11-2, the J gene TRBJ1-4; D uncertain. CDR1 is SGHAT and CDR2 is FQNNGV in the germline V gene. V was cut by 4 bases and J by 12 bases, with 24 bases left in between. This CDR3 region has 16 residues. The CDR3 DNA follows: TGTGCCAGCAGCTCTACCCGGACGGCACGGCGTGGGGAACTGTTTTTT. Translation gives CASSSTRTARRGELFF.

This rearrangement joins TRBV29-1 to TRBJ1-1, with no clear D. V lost 4 bases and J 1 base, leaving 7 bases between the germline ends. The length of the CDR3 is 12 residues. Germline lookup yields CDR1 SQVTM and CDR2 ANQGSEA. CDR3 in amino acids: CSVGHPNTEAFF. In DNA form, the CDR3 reads TGCAGCGTTGGGCACCCGAACACTGAAGCTTTCTTT.

The chain is built from TRBV15 and TRBJ1-1; D perhaps matches TRBD1 (6 bases). Germline assignment: CDR1 LNHNV and CDR2 YYDKDF (reference sequence). The V and J ends lost 0 bases and 1 base respectively, with 12 bases between them. CDR3 length: 16 residues. Here the CDR3 DNA reads TGTGCCACCAGCAGAGATGACGCAGGGGCGAACACTGAAGCTTTCTTT. Its translation is CATSRDDAGANTEAFF.

This clonotype was seen more than once but under ten times. V usage is TRBV24-1 and J usage is TRBJ2-1, with a possible D match to TRBD1 (6 bases). Per the germline V gene, CDR1 is KGHDR and CDR2 is SFDVKD. The CDR3 covers 13 residues. The V and J ends lost 9 bases and 4 bases respectively, with 12 bases between them. This chain's CDR3 is CATSGQGYNEQFF. The DNA of the CDR3 is TGTGCCACCTCGGGGCAGGGGTACAATGAGCAGTTCTTC.

The CDR3 nucleotides are TGTGCCAGCTGGGAACAGGGTAGGACTGAAGCTTTCTTT. Residues: CASWEQGRTEAFF. V is TRBV28 and J is TRBJ1-1, with D possibly being TRBD1 (6 bases). CDR3 length: 13 amino acids. The germline V and J ends were trimmed by 8 bases and 5 bases, with 15 bases remaining between them. Germline V gene sequence: CDR1 MDHEN, CDR2 SYDVKM.

This clonotype appeared a few times. The CDR3 reads CASSTQDRGSYEQYF. In DNA form, the CDR3 reads TGTGCCAGTAGTACCCAGGACAGGGGCTCCTACGAGCAGTACTTC. The genes are TRBV19 and TRBJ2-7; 9 bases agree with TRBD1. Germline V gene lookup returns CDR1 LNHDA and CDR2 SQIVND (reference sequence). The CDR3 runs 15 residues. The J segment lost 0 bases and the V segment lost 4 bases, leaving 4 bases of the junction unmatched.

This clonotype was counted at least ten times. The chain links TRBV12-5 to TRBJ2-1; D remains unclear. The germline CDR1 and CDR2 sequences are LGHNT and FRNRAP. V was trimmed by 8 bases and J by 3 bases, leaving 14 bases between them. This CDR3 spans 14 amino acids. CDR3 bases: TGTGCTAGTCAATCGCGGACCAACTACAATGAGCAGTTCTTC. This gives the protein CASQSRTNYNEQFF.

This clonotype was recorded a few times. CDR3 loop: CASSQLRGMRNEQFF. The CDR3 coding sequence is TGTGCCAGCAGCCAACTTAGGGGAATGAGGAATGAGCAGTTCTTC. V gene TRBV3-1 combines with J gene TRBJ2-1; D is perhaps TRBD1 (5 bases). Germline V lookup: CDR1 LGHDT, CDR2 YNNKEL (reference sequence). This CDR3 spans 15 amino acids. Trimming cost V 2 bases and J 7 bases, with 15 bases left between them.

V and J are TRBV5-1 and TRBJ1-5, with D possibly being TRBD1 (5 bases). In germline, CDR1 is SGHRS, CDR2 YFSETQ. The CDR3 contains 13 residues. V was cut by 2 bases and J by 5 bases, with 8 bases left in between. CDR3 sequence (DNA): TGCGCCAGCAGCTTTGGGGGTGATCAGCCCCAGCATTTT. Amino acids: CASSFGGDQPQHF.

This clonotype was seen only a few times. CDR3: CASLEGNGYTF. CDR3 nucleotides: TGCGCCTCTCTGGAGGGCAATGGCTACACCTTC. The chain has TRBV29-1 and TRBJ1-2; D call uncertain. Germline V gene data show CDR1 as SQVTM and CDR2 as ANQGSEA. CDR3 length equals 11 residues.

This clonotype was counted only a few times. This chain connects TRBV29-1 to TRBJ2-3, with unresolved D. The CDR3 spans 15 residues. The V end lost 4 bases, the J end lost 0 bases, and 14 bases lay between the germline ends. CDR1 is SQVTM and CDR2 is ANQGSEA in the germline V gene. The chain's CDR3 is CSVGPTGSSTDTQYF. CDR3 nucleotides: TGCAGCGTTGGTCCCACTGGGTCGAGCACAGATACGCAGTATTTT.